The rows below give T cell receptor beta chains drawn from one sample of a study of beta chain features in type 1 diabetes. Sequencing used immunoSEQ multiplex PCR; TCRdb keeps in-frame clones, though not all of them. Of 250,000 to 300,000 clones listed, about 13% are singletons. The sample consisted of naive CD4+ T cells from blood. The source of these receptors is a man younger than 45 with type 1 diabetes. Each CDR3 is given with its conserved first and last residue. Fields, in order: V gene, D gene, CDR3 length, J gene, clone size, CDR3 DNA, CDR3 protein. The D gene is left open where the match is weak. Expanded clones are given a class, and other clones once, few, many or no size at all.

>TRBV7-2|.|14|TRBJ2-1|few
TGTGCCAGCAGCTTAGGGAACTACTACAATGAGCAGTTCTTC
CASSLGNYYNEQFF
>TRBV28|.|12|TRBJ2-1|few
TGTGCCATCCGGTCGAGTTCCGATGAGCAGTTCTTC
CAIRSSSDEQFF
>TRBV5-1|TRBD2|19|TRBJ2-7|few
TGCGCCAGCAGCTTGAGGATCGCGAGACTAGCGGGAGAATCTTACGAGCAGTACTTC
CASSLRIARLAGESYEQYF
>TRBV9|.|16|TRBJ2-2|.
TGTGCCAGCAGCGTTGACGGCAGGGTGAACACCGGGGAGCTGTTTTTT
CASSVDGRVNTGELFF
>TRBV28|.|11|TRBJ2-5|.
TGTGCCAGCAGTTTATCGGGGACCCAGTACTTC
CASSLSGTQYF
>TRBV2|TRBD1|16|TRBJ2-5|.
TGTGCCAGCAGTGAAACCGGGACAGGGTCAGGTGGGACCCAGTACTTC
CASSETGTGSGGTQYF
>TRBV7-2|TRBD1|15|TRBJ2-1|.
TGTGCCAGCAGCCCACGGCGGACAGGGGAGGGCGGGCAGTTCTTC
CASSPRRTGEGGQFF
>TRBV28|.|13|TRBJ1-1|.
TGTGCCAGCCTCGTCAGGATGAACACTGAAGCTTTCTTT
CASLVRMNTEAFF
>TRBV19|.|14|TRBJ2-3|.
TGTGCCAGTAGTGCGAACCCAGGCTCCGATACGCAGTATTTT
CASSANPGSDTQYF
>TRBV7-3|.|13|TRBJ1-4|.
TGTGCCAGCAGCTTAAGACGGGGAAAAAAACTGTTTTTT
CASSLRRGKKLFF
>TRBV27|.|15|TRBJ2-6|.
TGTGCCAGCAGGATACGGGATTCTGGGGCCAACGTCCTGACTTTC
CASRIRDSGANVLTF
>TRBV7-2|TRBD2|14|TRBJ2-2|.
TGTGCCAGCAGCCCCCGGGGGGGCGACGGGGAGCTGTTTTTT
CASSPRGGDGELFF
>TRBV5-1|TRBD2|16|TRBJ2-5|few
TGCGCCAGCAGCTGGGGACTAGCGGGAGAGGGAGAGACCCAGTACTTC
CASSWGLAGEGETQYF
>TRBV2|.|13|TRBJ1-1|few
TGTGCCAGCAGTGCGAGGGACTACACTGAAGCTTTCTTT
CASSARDYTEAFF
>TRBV2|.|15|TRBJ1-1|.
TGTGCCAGCAGTGAGACGAGCGCCCAGAACACTGAAGCTTTCTTT
CASSETSAQNTEAFF
>TRBV5-1|TRBD2|16|TRBJ2-7|few
TGCGCCAGCGAGACTAGCGAGAGAGTGGACTCCTACGAGCAGTACTTC
CASETSERVDSYEQYF
>TRBV4-3|TRBD2|16|TRBJ2-3|.
TGCGCCAGCAGCAGTGAGACTAGCGGGAGCCCAGATACGCAGTATTTT
CASSSETSGSPDTQYF
>TRBV2|TRBD1|14|TRBJ2-7|.
TGTGCCAGCAGTGACGGACAGGGGAGTACCGAGCAGTACTTC
CASSDGQGSTEQYF
>TRBV2|.|15|TRBJ1-5|few
TGTGCCAGCAGTGTTGGACAGAGTAGCAATCAGCCCCAGCATTTT
CASSVGQSSNQPQHF
>TRBV19|.|13|TRBJ1-5|.
TGTGCCAGTAGTATTGGGGGGGATCAGCCCCAGCATTTT
CASSIGGDQPQHF
>TRBV28|.|11|TRBJ1-2|.
TGTGCCAGCACGACGGGGAATGGCTACACCTTC
CASTTGNGYTF
>TRBV28|TRBD1|15|TRBJ2-7|few
TGTGCCAGCATCCCCTCAGGACAGGGAACTTACGAGCAGTACTTC
CASIPSGQGTYEQYF
>TRBV14|.|15|TRBJ2-7|few
TGTGCCAGCAGCCAAGTAAGGACAGCAACGGGTGAGCAGTACTTC
CASSQVRTATGEQYF
>TRBV25-1|TRBD1|15|TRBJ1-2|.
TGTGCCAGCAGTGGGAACAGGGGATTTAACTATGGCTACACCTTC
CASSGNRGFNYGYTF
>TRBV2|.|13|TRBJ2-7|.
TGTGCCAGCAGACAGGGCCCTTCCTACGAGCAGTACTTC
CASRQGPSYEQYF
>TRBV5-4|TRBD1|15|TRBJ2-7|few
TGTGCCAGCAGCGCGCCGGGACAGGGGACCCACGAGCAGTACTTC
CASSAPGQGTHEQYF
>TRBV30|.|13|TRBJ1-5|.
TGTGCCTGGAGTCTCGGGGGGAATCAGCCCCAGCATTTT
CAWSLGGNQPQHF
>TRBV9|TRBD1|15|TRBJ2-1|.
TGTGCCAGCAGCGTAGAAGGACAGGGGGTCAATGAGCAGTTCTTC
CASSVEGQGVNEQFF